One TCR beta chain is described in this entry. The data were obtained in a study of blood T cell repertoires in COVID-19. Across the whole study: Spain, Italy and the United States supplied samples that represented acute and convalescent COVID-19. The cDNA or gDNA used as material had been derived from T cells, B-cell-depleted T cells, or PBMCs.

Measured with immunoSEQ multiplex PCR; TCRdb has only the in-frame clones, and not every one. There are 210,000 or so clones in the sample; roughly four fifths occur only once, and approximately 15% lies in the top ten. The sample comprised peripheral blood. This receptor was obtained from a man in his forties or fifties who had recovered from COVID-19.

The CDR3 loop is CASSEALGAVYEQYF. In DNA form, the CDR3 reads TGTGCCAGCAGTGAAGCGCTTGGGGCAGTCTACGAGCAGTACTTC. This chain uses TRBV2 with TRBJ2-7, with D perhaps TRBD1 (5 bases). Per germline, CDR1 SNHLY and CDR2 FYNNEI. The CDR3 spans 15 residues. Trimming took off 0 bases at V and 3 bases at J, with 12 bases between the two ends.